Listed below are T cell receptor beta chains from one sample, sequenced in a study of cytomegalovirus exposure and HLA in healthy donors. Profiling relied on immunoSEQ multiplex PCR, and the TCRdb table lists in-frame clones only, not all of them. The repertoire holds about 120,000 clones, with over 65% as singletons. Material: PBMCs. The receptors originated from a middle-aged woman in good health and CMV-seropositive. CDR3s include the opening cysteine and the closing phenylalanine or tryptophan. D genes are given only for firm matches. Clone size is given for some rows only: seen once, a few or many times, or a class if the clone is expanded.

>.|TRBJ1-1|TRBV11-2|.
CASSLERGTEAFF
TGTGCCAGCAGCTTAGAAAGGGGCACTGAAGCTTTCTTT
>.|TRBJ1-3|TRBV9|.
CASSVDRGDRNTIYF
TGTGCCAGCAGCGTAGACCGGGGGGATAGAAACACCATATATTTT
>.|TRBJ1-4|TRBV7-9|TRBD1
CASSRSQTGANEKLFF
TGTGCCAGCAGCCGCTCCCAGACAGGGGCTAATGAAAAACTGTTTTTT
>.|TRBJ2-2|TRBV7-7|TRBD2
CASSLGLAGGPDTGELFF
TGTGCTAGCAGCTTAGGACTAGCGGGAGGGCCGGACACCGGGGAGCTGTTTTTT
>once|TRBJ2-7|TRBV18|.
CASSQGLQRGGEQYF
TGTGCCAGCTCACAGGGACTGCAACGAGGCGGGGAGCAGTACTTC
>once|TRBJ1-1|TRBV7-6|TRBD1
CASSLVETGGTEAFF
TGTGCCAGCAGCTTAGTTGAGACAGGGGGCACTGAAGCTTTCTTT
>few|TRBJ1-1|TRBV5-4|TRBD1
CASSQNRGVGTEAFF
TGTGCCAGCAGTCAAAACAGGGGTGTGGGCACTGAAGCTTTCTTT
>.|TRBJ2-7|TRBV7-9|TRBD2
CASSRLAGVSHEQYF
TGTGCCAGCAGCCGACTAGCGGGAGTGTCCCACGAGCAGTACTTC
>.|TRBJ2-2|TRBV2|TRBD1
CASRDRVTGELFF
TGTGCCAGCCGGGACAGGGTAACCGGGGAGCTGTTTTTT
>.|TRBJ2-7|TRBV7-2|TRBD2
CASSFAGTSPYEQYF
TGTGCCAGCAGCTTCGCCGGGACTAGCCCCTACGAGCAGTACTTC
>.|TRBJ2-3|TRBV7-3|.
CASSLNGGSGSDTQYF
TGTGCCAGCAGCTTAAATGGGGGGTCAGGTTCAGATACGCAGTATTTT
>few|TRBJ1-4|TRBV19|.
CASPTVGGEKLFF
TGTGCCAGCCCGACCGTAGGGGGTGAAAAACTGTTTTTT
>.|TRBJ1-1|TRBV28|.
CASSLGRVNTEAFF
TGTGCCAGCAGTTTGGGGAGAGTGAACACTGAAGCTTTCTTT
>.|TRBJ1-6|TRBV30|.
CAWSVSDNREFTLHF
TGTGCCTGGAGTGTCTCTGATAACAGGGAATTCACCCTCCACTTT
>.|TRBJ2-1|TRBV7-3|TRBD1
CASSSRTGGYNEQFF
TGTGCCAGCAGCTCCAGGACAGGGGGCTACAATGAGCAGTTCTTC
>.|TRBJ2-1|TRBV11-3|TRBD2
CASSLDSAGGYNEQFF
TGTGCCAGCAGCTTAGATTCAGCGGGGGGGTACAATGAGCAGTTCTTC
>.|TRBJ2-1|TRBV18|TRBD2
CASSPGLAGGNEQFF
TGTGCCAGCTCACCCGGACTAGCGGGGGGCAATGAGCAGTTCTTC
>.|TRBJ2-3|TRBV30|TRBD2
CAWSVRVSGTSTDTQYF
TGTGCCTGGAGTGTACGGGTTAGCGGGACCAGCACAGATACGCAGTATTTT
>once|TRBJ2-7|TRBV18|TRBD1
CASSPPGQGQYEQYF
TGTGCCAGCTCACCGCCGGGACAGGGGCAATACGAGCAGTACTTC
>.|TRBJ2-6|TRBV10-3|.
CAISRQYSGANVLTF
TGTGCCATCAGTCGACAGTACTCTGGGGCCAACGTCCTGACTTTC
>few|TRBJ1-3|TRBV2|.
CASSGQGTGNTIYF
TGTGCCAGCAGTGGGCAGGGCACTGGAAACACCATATATTTT
>.|TRBJ2-7|TRBV5-4|TRBD1
CASSGAGTGASYEQYF
TGTGCCAGCAGCGGAGCCGGGACAGGAGCCTCCTACGAGCAGTACTTC
>.|TRBJ1-1|TRBV9|.
CASSTGLNTEAFF
TGTGCCAGCAGCACAGGGCTGAACACTGAAGCTTTCTTT
>.|TRBJ2-5|TRBV7-8|TRBD2
CASSLLGGGPGETQYF
TGTGCCAGCAGCTTATTGGGGGGAGGGCCGGGCGAGACCCAGTACTTC
>.|TRBJ1-2|TRBV2|.
CASSVTENYGYTF
TGTGCCAGCAGTGTCACGGAGAACTATGGCTACACCTTC
>.|TRBJ1-2|TRBV11-2|.
CASSLDWEFVYGYTF
TGTGCCAGCAGCTTAGATTGGGAGTTTGTCTATGGCTACACCTTC
>.|TRBJ2-5|TRBV9|.
CASSVGTVQETQYF
TGTGCCAGCAGCGTAGGGACAGTCCAAGAGACCCAGTACTTC
>.|TRBJ2-3|TRBV7-2|TRBD2
CANLAGGQGDTQYF
TGTGCCAACTTAGCGGGGGGGCAGGGGGATACGCAGTATTTT
>.|TRBJ1-1|TRBV7-8|.
CASSSRQMNTEAFF
TGTGCCAGCAGCTCTAGACAGATGAACACTGAAGCTTTCTTT
>.|TRBJ1-2|TRBV6-5|.
CASRRDGTNYGYTF
TGTGCCAGCAGGCGGGACGGAACTAACTATGGCTACACCTTC
>.|TRBJ2-5|TRBV7-9|TRBD2
CASSLAVAGGRKETQYF
TGTGCCAGCAGCTTAGCGGTTGCGGGAGGGAGAAAAGAGACCCAGTACTTC
>.|TRBJ1-4|TRBV7-3|.
CASSLNGVNEKLFF
TGTGCCAGCAGCTTAAACGGTGTAAATGAAAAACTGTTTTTT
>.|TRBJ1-5|TRBV6-1|.
CASIRRGDQPQHF
TGTGCCAGCATCCGGCGGGGAGATCAGCCCCAGCATTTT
>once|TRBJ2-2|TRBV6-5|.
CASSYQTGLNTGELFF
TGTGCCAGCAGTTATCAGACAGGATTGAACACCGGGGAGCTGTTTTTT
>.|TRBJ1-4|TRBV9|TRBD1
CASSKQGNQEKLFF
TGTGCCAGCAGTAAACAGGGGAACCAAGAAAAACTGTTTTTT
>.|TRBJ2-7|TRBV27|TRBD2
CASSQSGLAGRYEQYF
TGTGCCAGCAGTCAATCGGGACTAGCGGGAAGGTACGAGCAGTACTTC
>.|TRBJ1-1|TRBV2|.
CATRQVSNTEAFF
TGTGCCACTCGACAGGTGTCGAACACTGAAGCTTTCTTT
>.|TRBJ2-1|TRBV9|TRBD2
CASSVSGEGLAGFNEQFF
TGTGCCAGCAGCGTATCTGGGGAGGGTCTAGCGGGATTCAATGAGCAGTTCTTC
>.|TRBJ1-1|TRBV4-2|.
CASSQVGQGDTEAFF
TGTGCCAGCAGCCAAGTGGGACAAGGAGACACTGAAGCTTTCTTT
>.|TRBJ2-5|TRBV6-9|.
CASSYPLAQAQYF
TGTGCCAGCAGTTATCCCCTGGCCCAAGCCCAGTACTTC
>.|TRBJ1-1|TRBV7-9|TRBD1
CASSQGQRNTEAFF
TGTGCCAGCAGCCAGGGACAGCGGAACACTGAAGCTTTCTTT
>.|TRBJ2-7|TRBV28|TRBD1
CASSLTDRGGHEQYF
TGTGCCAGCAGTTTAACGGACAGGGGAGGCCACGAGCAGTACTTC
>.|TRBJ2-6|TRBV10-2|.
CASRGANVLTF
TGCGCCAGCCGGGGGGCCAACGTCCTGACTTTC
>.|TRBJ1-5|TRBV23-1|.
CARGGGASDSNQPQHF
TGCGCCAGGGGTGGAGGGGCTTCTGATAGCAATCAGCCCCAGCATTTT
>.|TRBJ1-5|TRBV6-6|.
CASIALGSNQPQHF
TGTGCCAGCATTGCCCTTGGGAGTAATCAGCCCCAGCATTTT
>.|TRBJ2-1|TRBV2|TRBD1
CASGTGGNEQFF
TGTGCCAGCGGGACAGGGGGCAATGAGCAGTTCTTC
>.|TRBJ2-7|TRBV7-2|TRBD2
CASSTTSGRNAEQYF
TGTGCCAGCAGCACTACTAGCGGGAGGAACGCCGAGCAGTACTTC
>.|TRBJ2-1|TRBV4-1|.
CASSQDSSKENEQFF
TGCGCCAGCAGCCAAGATTCCTCCAAGGAGAATGAGCAGTTCTTC
>.|TRBJ1-2|TRBV9|.
CASSVGMGAPYGYTF
TGTGCCAGCAGCGTAGGTATGGGGGCCCCCTATGGCTACACCTTC
>.|TRBJ1-1|TRBV6-6|.
CASSSTATEAFF
TGTGCCAGCAGTTCGACAGCCACTGAAGCTTTCTTT
>.|TRBJ2-1|TRBV10-3|.
CAISEGILSGNNEQFF
TGTGCCATCAGTGAAGGGATACTAAGCGGAAACAATGAGCAGTTCTTC